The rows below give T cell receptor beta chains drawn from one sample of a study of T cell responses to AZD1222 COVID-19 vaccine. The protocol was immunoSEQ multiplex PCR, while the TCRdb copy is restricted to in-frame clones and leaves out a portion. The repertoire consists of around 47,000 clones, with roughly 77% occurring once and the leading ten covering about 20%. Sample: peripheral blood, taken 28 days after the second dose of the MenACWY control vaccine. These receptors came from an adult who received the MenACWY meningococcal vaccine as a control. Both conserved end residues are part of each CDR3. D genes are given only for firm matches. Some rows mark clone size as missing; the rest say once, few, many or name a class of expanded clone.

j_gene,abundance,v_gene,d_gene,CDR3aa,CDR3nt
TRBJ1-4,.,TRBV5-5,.,CASSLVQGRNEKLFF,TGTGCCAGCAGCTTGGTCCAGGGGCGTAATGAAAAACTGTTTTTT
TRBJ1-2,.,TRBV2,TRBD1,CASSATGRGGYTF,TGTGCCAGCAGCGCGACAGGGCGAGGTGGCTACACCTTC
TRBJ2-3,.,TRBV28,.,CASSSDPTSTDTQYF,TGTGCCAGCAGTTCAGACCCTACTAGCACAGATACGCAGTATTTT
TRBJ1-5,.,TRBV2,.,CASSKGNQPQHF,TGTGCCAGCAGTAAGGGCAATCAGCCCCAGCATTTT
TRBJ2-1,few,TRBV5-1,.,CASSRDRSSYNEQFF,TGCGCCAGCAGCCGGGACCGGAGCTCCTACAATGAGCAGTTCTTC
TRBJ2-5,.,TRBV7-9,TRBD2,CASSKGLAGVETQYF,TGTGCCAGCAGTAAAGGACTAGCGGGAGTGGAGACCCAGTACTTC
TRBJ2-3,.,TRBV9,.,CASSVADTQYF,TGTGCCAGCAGCGTAGCAGATACGCAGTATTTT
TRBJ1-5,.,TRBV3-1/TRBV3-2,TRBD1,CASSQGTGRQPQHF,TGTGCCAGCAGCCAAGGGACAGGGCGGCAGCCCCAGCATTTT
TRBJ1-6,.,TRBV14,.,CASRGDYNSPLHF,TGTGCCAGCCGAGGGGACTATAATTCACCCCTCCACTTT
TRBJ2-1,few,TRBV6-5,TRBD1,CASSPGGDYNEQFF,TGTGCCAGCAGCCCAGGGGGCGATTACAATGAGCAGTTCTTC
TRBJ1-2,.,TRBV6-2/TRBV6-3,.,CASSLGSNYGYTF,TGTGCCAGCAGTTTGGGGTCTAACTATGGCTACACCTTC
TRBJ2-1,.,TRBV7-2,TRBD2,CASSLVASGRQNEQFF,TGTGCCAGCAGCTTAGTGGCTAGCGGGAGGCAAAATGAGCAGTTCTTC